The rows below give T cell receptor beta chains drawn from one sample of a study of Ad26.COV2.S vaccination and SARS-CoV-2 variants. Generated by immunoSEQ multiplex PCR, the TCRdb table keeps only in-frame clones and is missing some. The sample shows some 290,000 clones, 70% to 90% of them seen only once. The source material was peripheral blood, sampled in a trial of Ad26.COV2.S vaccine versus placebo. The receptor source for this set is a person between 18 and 59 years old who received the Ad26.COV2.S COVID-19 vaccine or a placebo. Each CDR3 is given with its conserved first and last residue.

J gene: TRBJ2-5; V gene: TRBV18; CDR3 protein: CASSPRGRDFQETQYF
J gene: TRBJ2-7; V gene: TRBV7-2; CDR3 protein: CASSLARGASYEQYF
J gene: TRBJ1-1; V gene: TRBV5-1; CDR3 protein: CASSLDGQNTEAFF
J gene: TRBJ2-3; V gene: TRBV19; CDR3 protein: CASSPRTRDTQYF
J gene: TRBJ1-1; V gene: TRBV7-9; CDR3 protein: CASSPIGTGRSDEAFF
J gene: TRBJ2-7; V gene: TRBV10-1; CDR3 protein: CASSESRQGADEQYF
J gene: TRBJ2-5; V gene: TRBV7-2; CDR3 protein: CASSLGGTSGGQETQYF
J gene: TRBJ2-7; V gene: TRBV7-2; CDR3 protein: CASSLRSSSYEQYF
J gene: TRBJ2-7; V gene: TRBV19; CDR3 protein: CASSTGLAGGRRDYYEQYF
J gene: TRBJ1-1; V gene: TRBV3-1/TRBV3-2; CDR3 protein: CASSQGKGSPEAFF
J gene: TRBJ1-2; V gene: TRBV10-2; CDR3 protein: CASRELPHGYTF
J gene: TRBJ1-2; V gene: TRBV2; CDR3 protein: CASSEVGNYGYTF
J gene: TRBJ2-5; V gene: TRBV18; CDR3 protein: CASSGGLETQYF
J gene: TRBJ2-7; V gene: TRBV7-2; CDR3 protein: CASSSTNVYEQYF
J gene: TRBJ1-3; V gene: TRBV27; CDR3 protein: CASSSLAGQGAGGNTIYF
J gene: TRBJ1-2; V gene: TRBV5-4; CDR3 protein: CASSSRTRLDSYGYTF
J gene: TRBJ2-1; V gene: TRBV9; CDR3 protein: CASSLRDRDGEQFF
J gene: TRBJ1-2; V gene: TRBV6-2/TRBV6-3; CDR3 protein: CASSPRGGDGYTF
J gene: TRBJ2-3; V gene: TRBV7-2; CDR3 protein: CASSYVRFGDTQYF
J gene: TRBJ2-1; V gene: TRBV5-6; CDR3 protein: CASSQRATGGLHYNEQFF
J gene: TRBJ1-1; V gene: TRBV5-1; CDR3 protein: CASSLVPGSNTEAFF
J gene: TRBJ1-3; V gene: TRBV9; CDR3 protein: CASSVEGAYGNTIYF